The 17 T cell receptor beta chains below come from one sample, sequenced in a study of cytomegalovirus exposure and HLA in healthy donors. Both 60 Vbeta primers and 13 Jbeta primers went into the PCR. Sequencing used immunoSEQ multiplex PCR; TCRdb keeps in-frame clones, though not all of them. The sample consists of 30,000 to 45,000 clones, just over 85% of them appearing once. Sequencing was performed on PBMCs. The origin of the receptors is a woman in her thirties or forties in good health and CMV-seropositive.

This chain links TRBV28 with TRBJ2-7; D is undetermined. The V gene lost 2 bases and the J gene lost 4 bases, with 3 bases spanning the gap. CDR1 MDHEN and CDR2 SYDVKM come from the germline V gene. The length of the CDR3 is 11 residues. The CDR3 is CASSLQYEQYF. The CDR3 DNA sequence: TGTGCCAGCAGTTTACAGTACGAGCAGTACTTC.

The chain employs TRBV7-2 and TRBJ1-5; D perhaps matches TRBD1 (6 bases). The V end was cut by 6 bases, the J end by 4 bases, with 16 bases between. Looked up from germline, CDR1 is SGHTA and CDR2 is FQGNSA. There are 15 residues in the CDR3. CDR3 sequence reads: CASSLGQGTNQPQHF. The CDR3 nucleotides are TGTGCCAGCAGTTTGGGGCAGGGGACAAATCAGCCCCAGCATTTT.

The chain uses TRBV27 and TRBJ1-1; possible D gene TRBD1, 6 bases. The CDR3 loop spans 14 amino acids. V was shortened by 5 bases and J by 4 bases, with 14 bases between the two germline ends. Per the germline V gene, CDR1 is MNHEY and CDR2 is SMNVEV (reference sequence). The CDR3 here is CASSTTGWGTEAFF. For the CDR3, the DNA is TGTGCCAGCAGTACCACAGGGTGGGGCACTGAAGCTTTCTTT.

A single count supports this clone. The V gene is TRBV11-2, the J gene TRBJ2-1; D uncertain. From germline, CDR1 is SGHAT and CDR2 FQNNGV. V lost 3 bases and J lost 7, with 13 bases in between. The CDR3 consists of 14 residues. Here the CDR3 DNA reads TGTGCCAGCAGCTTGGTGGGCTCGTATAATGAGCAGTTCTTC. Translating it yields CASSLVGSYNEQFF.

The rearrangement joins TRBV27 to TRBJ2-3, with D perhaps matching TRBD1 (6 bases). The CDR3 runs to 15 residues. Germline CDR1 is MNHEY and CDR2 is SMNVEV (reference sequence). V dropped 2 bases and J dropped 3 bases, with 12 bases sitting between them. As DNA, the CDR3 is TGTGCCAGCAGTTTACGGCAGGGGTGGACAGATACGCAGTATTTT. This sequence encodes CASSLRQGWTDTQYF.

The rearrangement links TRBV6-6 to TRBJ2-7; 10 bases fit TRBD2. The germline CDR1 and CDR2 sequences are MNHNY and SVGAGI (reference sequence). The trim removed 2 bases at V and 5 bases at J, leaving 3 bases unmatched. This CDR3 region has 14 residues. The CDR3 loop reads CASSYKRGGHEQYF. Here the CDR3 DNA reads TGTGCCAGCAGTTACAAGCGGGGGGGCCACGAGCAGTACTTC.

The rearrangement joins TRBV29-1 to TRBJ1-2; TRBD1 matches 9 bases. The CDR3 totals 15 residues. Trimming took 4 bases from V and 5 from J; bases not matched to a gene: 11. The germline V gene has CDR1 SQVTM and CDR2 ANQGSEA. CDR3: CSVVEPGQGTYGYTF. The DNA for the CDR3 is TGCAGCGTTGTTGAGCCGGGACAGGGAACTTATGGCTACACCTTC.

This rearrangement joins TRBV27 to TRBJ1-5; D is perhaps TRBD1 (5 bases). The V and J ends lost 6 bases and 6 bases respectively, with 15 bases between them. Germline V gene lookup returns CDR1 MNHEY and CDR2 SMNVEV (reference sequence). CDR3 length equals 14 residues. CDR3 loop: CASSPMGGGQPQHF. CDR3 nucleotide sequence: TGTGCCAGCAGCCCCATGGGGGGGGGTCAGCCCCAGCATTTT.

CDR3 DNA: TGCGCCAGCAGCCCTCGGGGGGGCCAAGAGACCCAGTACTTC. Its translation: CASSPRGGQETQYF. The chain has TRBV4-3 and TRBJ2-5, with TRBD2 identical over 8 bases. CDR3 length equals 14 residues. Germline V gives CDR1 LGHNA, CDR2 YSLEER. J was trimmed by 1 base and V by 4 bases; bases with no gene match: 2.

The genes are TRBV4-2 and TRBJ2-3; no firm D call. Germline lookup yields CDR1 LGHNA and CDR2 YNFKEQ. The CDR3 runs to 16 residues. Trimming pared 0 bases from V and 0 bases from J, leaving 10 bases between. DNA of the CDR3: TGTGCCAGCAGCCAAGATCCTTTATTCAGCACAGATACGCAGTATTTT. The encoded protein is CASSQDPLFSTDTQYF.

This clone was recorded once. V usage is TRBV7-2 and J usage is TRBJ1-6; the match to TRBD1 covers 10 bases. The CDR3 totals 18 residues. Germline trimming cut 4 bases from V and 7 bases from J; bases unmatched to any gene: 13. Per the germline V gene, CDR1 is SGHTA and CDR2 is FQGNSA. CDR3 loop: CASSSAGTGVPSNSPLHF. The CDR3 region has the DNA TGTGCCAGCAGCTCCGCCGGGACAGGGGTCCCCTCGAATTCACCCCTCCACTTT.

V gene TRBV6-5 combines with J gene TRBJ2-7; 9 positions agree with TRBD1. Unmatched junction bases numbered 9, after V lost 6 bases and J lost 3 bases. The CDR3 spans 15 residues. CDR1 is MNHEY and CDR2 is SVGAGI in the germline V gene. The chain's CDR3 is CASRPPGTGSYEQYF. The CDR3, as DNA: TGTGCCAGCAGACCCCCCGGGACAGGGAGCTACGAGCAGTACTTC.

The chain combines TRBV27 with TRBJ1-2; D call uncertain. CDR3 size: 13 residues. V was trimmed by 3 bases and J by 4 bases, leaving 9 bases between them. The germline V gene has CDR1 MNHEY and CDR2 SMNVEV (reference sequence). CDR3 in amino acids: CASSLGPFYGYTF. In DNA form, the CDR3 reads TGTGCCAGCAGTTTGGGCCCTTTCTATGGCTACACCTTC.

In its sample, this clone was seen once. V gene TRBV4-3 combines with J gene TRBJ1-4; no reliable D call. The V gene lost 0 bases and the J gene lost 4 bases, with 9 bases spanning the gap. From germline, CDR1 is LGHNA and CDR2 YSLEER. The CDR3 spans 15 residues. In DNA form, the CDR3 reads TGCGCCAGCAGCCAAGAATTCGATAGTAATGAAAAACTGTTTTTT. Its translation is CASSQEFDSNEKLFF.

J is TRBJ1-2 and V is TRBV4-3; 7 positions match TRBD1. Germline lookup yields CDR1 LGHNA and CDR2 YSLEER. The CDR3 spans 16 residues. Trimming removed 0 bases from V and 2 bases from J; junction bases left unmatched: 6. This CDR3 reads CASSQDRQGVNYGYTF. The CDR3 nucleotides are TGCGCCAGCAGCCAAGATCGACAGGGAGTCAACTATGGCTACACCTTC.

V gene TRBV12-5 combines with J gene TRBJ1-1; 8 bases fit TRBD1. With V trimmed by 5 bases and J by 4 bases, 3 bases remained unmatched. Germline CDR1 LGHNT, CDR2 FRNRAP. The CDR3 is made up of 13 amino acids. The CDR3 DNA reads TGTGCTAGTGGTGTCGGGACAGGCACTGAAGCTTTCTTT. Residues: CASGVGTGTEAFF.

For the CDR3, the DNA is TGTGCCAGCAGTTTGAACAGAATTGCAACTAATGAAAAACTGTTTTTT. Translating it yields CASSLNRIATNEKLFF. V gene TRBV28 combines with J gene TRBJ1-4, with unresolved D. The CDR3 contains 16 residues. Germline-derived CDR1 and CDR2 are MDHEN and SYDVKM. The germline V and J ends were trimmed by 3 bases and 0 bases, with 11 bases remaining between them. The entire variable domain, with the rest obtained from reference TRBV28 and TRBJ1-4, is as follows: DVKVTQSSRYLVKRTGEKVFLECVQDMDHENMFWYRQDPGLGLRLIYFSYDVKMKEKGDIPEGYSVSREKKERFSLILESASTNQTSMYLCASSLNRIATNEKLFFGSGTQLSVL.